This T cell receptor (beta chain) was observed in a study of blood T cell repertoires in COVID-19. Using immunoSEQ multiplex PCR, the repertoire was profiled, and TCRdb retains in-frame clones only, with some absent. The sample consists of fewer than 300,000 clones, just over 85% of them appearing once. Looked up from germline, CDR1 is SEHNR and CDR2 is FQNEAQ (reference sequence). V lost 5 bases to trimming and J lost 7 bases, with 5 bases between them. The CDR3 extends over 11 amino acids. The chain carries TRBV7-9 and TRBJ1-4; D not resolved. The receptor was isolated from a middle-aged man with COVID-19, enrolled during active disease. The sample comprised peripheral blood. The CDR3 region is CASSSTEKLFF. Here the CDR3 DNA reads TGTGCCAGCAGCAGCACTGAAAAACTGTTTTTT. Full variable domain (remainder filled in from reference TRBV7-9 and TRBJ1-4): DTGVSQNPRHKITKRGQNVTFRCDPISEHNRLYWYRQTLGQGPEFLTYFQNEAQLEKSRLLSDRFSAERPKGSFSTLEIQRTEQGDSAMYLCASSSTEKLFFGSGTQLSVL.